A selection of T cell receptor beta chains follows, all from one sample in a study of blood T cell repertoires in COVID-19. Clones were sequenced by immunoSEQ multiplex PCR, and TCRdb holds only the in-frame ones, with some missing. The table includes 200,000 to 250,000 clones, roughly 85% detected once. Sequences were obtained from PBMCs or T cells enriched from blood (not recorded which). Every receptor here comes from a man aged 40-49 years who had recovered from COVID-19. CDR3s include the opening cysteine and the closing phenylalanine or tryptophan. Each record gives: D gene, J gene, clone size, V gene, CDR3 protein, CDR3 DNA. The D gene is left open where the match is weak. Clone sizes are given selectively: once, few, many, or a class where the clone is expanded.

d_call: -; j_call: TRBJ2-1; clone_size: once; v_call: TRBV19; cdr3_aa: CASRPPFRGDEQFF; cdr3_nt: TGTGCCAGTAGGCCCCCTTTCAGGGGGGATGAGCAGTTCTTC
d_call: -; j_call: TRBJ1-5; clone_size: -; v_call: TRBV2; cdr3_aa: CASSPTQGSLRPQHF; cdr3_nt: TGTGCCAGCAGTCCCACCCAGGGGTCCCTCCGGCCCCAGCATTTT
d_call: TRBD1; j_call: TRBJ1-2; clone_size: -; v_call: TRBV6-2/TRBV6-3; cdr3_aa: CASSSGRTGSYGYTF; cdr3_nt: TGTGCCAGCAGCTCTGGACGGACAGGGTCATATGGCTACACCTTC
d_call: -; j_call: TRBJ2-1; clone_size: -; v_call: TRBV4-1; cdr3_aa: CASSQVAAGLPYNEQFF; cdr3_nt: TGCGCCAGCAGCCAAGTCGCCGCAGGGCTGCCCTACAATGAGCAGTTCTTC
d_call: -; j_call: TRBJ2-1; clone_size: -; v_call: TRBV19; cdr3_aa: CASSKGARYNEQFF; cdr3_nt: TGTGCCAGTAGTAAAGGGGCGCGGTACAATGAGCAGTTCTTC
d_call: TRBD2; j_call: TRBJ2-2; clone_size: -; v_call: TRBV5-1; cdr3_aa: CASSLALAGEPGELFF; cdr3_nt: TGCGCCAGCAGCTTGGCGCTAGCGGGAGAACCCGGGGAGCTGTTTTTT
d_call: TRBD1; j_call: TRBJ1-6; clone_size: -; v_call: TRBV3-1/TRBV3-2; cdr3_aa: CASSPTPGQGRNSPLHF; cdr3_nt: TGTGCCAGCAGCCCTACGCCGGGACAGGGCCGTAATTCACCCCTCCACTTT
d_call: -; j_call: TRBJ2-7; clone_size: -; v_call: TRBV4-1; cdr3_aa: CASSQAPAGLSYEQYF; cdr3_nt: TGCGCCAGCAGCCAAGCCCCAGCGGGTCTCTCCTACGAGCAGTACTTC
d_call: TRBD1; j_call: TRBJ1-5; clone_size: -; v_call: TRBV7-9; cdr3_aa: CASSLGDRGTNQPQHF; cdr3_nt: TGTGCCAGCAGCTTAGGGGACAGGGGAACGAATCAGCCCCAGCATTTT
d_call: TRBD2; j_call: TRBJ2-2; clone_size: -; v_call: TRBV19; cdr3_aa: CASMRTSGSAGELFF; cdr3_nt: TGTGCCAGTATGAGAACTAGCGGGAGTGCCGGGGAGCTGTTTTTT
d_call: -; j_call: TRBJ2-7; clone_size: -; v_call: TRBV27; cdr3_aa: CASSFGHEQYF; cdr3_nt: TGTGCCAGCAGCTTTGGCCACGAGCAGTACTTC
d_call: TRBD2; j_call: TRBJ2-3; clone_size: -; v_call: TRBV2; cdr3_aa: CASSGTSGYTDTQYF; cdr3_nt: TGTGCCAGCAGTGGGACTAGCGGATACACAGATACGCAGTATTTT
d_call: -; j_call: TRBJ2-7; clone_size: -; v_call: TRBV24-1; cdr3_aa: CATSDSGSPRPYEQYF; cdr3_nt: TGTGCCACCAGTGATTCGGGGTCACCAAGGCCCTACGAGCAGTACTTC
d_call: TRBD1; j_call: TRBJ1-1; clone_size: -; v_call: TRBV2; cdr3_aa: CANPGQEMNTEAFF; cdr3_nt: TGTGCCAACCCAGGACAGGAAATGAACACTGAAGCTTTCTTT
d_call: -; j_call: TRBJ2-7; clone_size: -; v_call: TRBV11-2; cdr3_aa: CASSSRLYEQYF; cdr3_nt: TGTGCCAGCAGCTCCAGACTCTACGAGCAGTACTTC
d_call: -; j_call: TRBJ1-1; clone_size: -; v_call: TRBV29-1; cdr3_aa: CSGRRQGQTEAFF; cdr3_nt: TGCAGCGGACGTAGGCAGGGGCAAACTGAAGCTTTCTTT
d_call: -; j_call: TRBJ2-2; clone_size: many; v_call: TRBV7-3; cdr3_aa: CASSRTLVGGELFF; cdr3_nt: TGTGCCAGCAGTAGGACTCTCGTCGGGGGGGAGCTGTTTTTT
d_call: -; j_call: TRBJ1-6; clone_size: -; v_call: TRBV12-3/TRBV12-4; cdr3_aa: CASRLGGDSPLHF; cdr3_nt: TGTGCCAGCAGGCTAGGTGGAGATTCACCCCTCCACTTT
d_call: TRBD2; j_call: TRBJ2-5; clone_size: -; v_call: TRBV5-6; cdr3_aa: CASSWASGKETQYF; cdr3_nt: TGTGCCAGCAGCTGGGCTAGCGGGAAAGAGACCCAGTACTTC
d_call: TRBD2; j_call: TRBJ2-7; clone_size: -; v_call: TRBV30; cdr3_aa: CAWSVSGRGYEQYF; cdr3_nt: TGTGCCTGGAGCGTGAGCGGGAGGGGCTACGAGCAGTACTTC
d_call: -; j_call: TRBJ1-1; clone_size: -; v_call: TRBV30; cdr3_aa: CAWSFRLGTEAFF; cdr3_nt: TGTGCCTGGAGCTTTCGACTTGGGACTGAAGCTTTCTTT
d_call: TRBD2; j_call: TRBJ2-5; clone_size: -; v_call: TRBV13; cdr3_aa: CASSRGLVGETQYF; cdr3_nt: TGTGCCAGCAGCCGCGGACTAGTCGGCGAGACCCAGTACTTC
d_call: -; j_call: TRBJ1-2; clone_size: -; v_call: TRBV13; cdr3_aa: CATLGPLYGYTF; cdr3_nt: TGTGCCACCCTGGGCCCCCTCTATGGCTACACCTTC
d_call: TRBD1; j_call: TRBJ2-3; clone_size: -; v_call: TRBV6-5; cdr3_aa: CASSYSGTGTDTQYF; cdr3_nt: TGTGCCAGCAGTTACTCCGGGACAGGGACAGATACGCAGTATTTT
d_call: TRBD1; j_call: TRBJ2-7; clone_size: -; v_call: TRBV2; cdr3_aa: CASRISQGGVYEQYF; cdr3_nt: TGTGCCAGCAGGATTTCACAGGGGGGAGTCTACGAGCAGTACTTC
d_call: TRBD1; j_call: TRBJ1-5; clone_size: -; v_call: TRBV29-1; cdr3_aa: CSVGDRFDQPQHF; cdr3_nt: TGCAGCGTTGGGGACAGGTTCGATCAGCCCCAGCATTTT
d_call: TRBD1; j_call: TRBJ1-2; clone_size: -; v_call: TRBV19; cdr3_aa: CASTAGTGTYGYTF; cdr3_nt: TGTGCCAGTACCGCCGGGACAGGGACCTATGGCTACACCTTC
d_call: TRBD2; j_call: TRBJ2-1; clone_size: -; v_call: TRBV9; cdr3_aa: CASSVSGSPYNEQFF; cdr3_nt: TGTGCCAGCAGCGTTAGCGGGAGCCCCTACAATGAGCAGTTCTTC
d_call: -; j_call: TRBJ2-7; clone_size: -; v_call: TRBV3-1/TRBV3-2; cdr3_aa: CASSFTGSDHEQYF; cdr3_nt: TGTGCCAGCAGCTTTACAGGGTCGGACCACGAGCAGTACTTC
d_call: -; j_call: TRBJ2-7; clone_size: few; v_call: TRBV25-1; cdr3_aa: CASSRADSPYYEQYF; cdr3_nt: TGTGCCAGCAGTCGAGCGGACAGTCCCTACTACGAGCAGTACTTC
d_call: TRBD2; j_call: TRBJ2-3; clone_size: -; v_call: TRBV10-1; cdr3_aa: CASSDTSGRDTQYF; cdr3_nt: TGCGCCAGCAGTGATACTAGCGGGAGAGATACGCAGTATTTT
d_call: -; j_call: TRBJ2-6; clone_size: -; v_call: TRBV5-4; cdr3_aa: CASSQRQSSGANVLTF; cdr3_nt: TGTGCCAGCAGCCAAAGACAGAGCTCTGGGGCCAACGTCCTGACTTTC
d_call: TRBD1; j_call: TRBJ1-5; clone_size: few; v_call: TRBV19; cdr3_aa: CASSSGQAINQPQHF; cdr3_nt: TGTGCCAGTAGTTCGGGACAGGCAATAAATCAGCCCCAGCATTTT
d_call: -; j_call: TRBJ2-1; clone_size: -; v_call: TRBV6-5; cdr3_aa: CASSYSNRDLIDEQFF; cdr3_nt: TGTGCCAGCAGTTACTCGAACCGGGACTTGATAGATGAGCAGTTCTTC
d_call: TRBD1; j_call: TRBJ1-1; clone_size: -; v_call: TRBV7-9; cdr3_aa: CASSSGQGTTEAFF; cdr3_nt: TGTGCCAGCAGCTCCGGACAGGGGACCACTGAAGCTTTCTTT
d_call: TRBD1; j_call: TRBJ1-4; clone_size: -; v_call: TRBV2; cdr3_aa: CASSRTGAARVEKLFF; cdr3_nt: TGTGCCAGCAGTAGGACAGGCGCGGCTCGGGTTGAAAAACTGTTTTTT
d_call: -; j_call: TRBJ2-3; clone_size: -; v_call: TRBV6-1; cdr3_aa: CASSESAGPDTQYF; cdr3_nt: TGTGCCAGCAGTGAATCGGCAGGGCCAGATACGCAGTATTTT
d_call: TRBD1; j_call: TRBJ2-1; clone_size: -; v_call: TRBV15; cdr3_aa: CATSRRTGQGDEQFF; cdr3_nt: TGTGCCACCAGCAGACGGACCGGACAGGGAGATGAGCAGTTCTTC
d_call: -; j_call: TRBJ2-1; clone_size: -; v_call: TRBV18; cdr3_aa: CASSPIPGSSFYEQFF; cdr3_nt: TGTGCCAGCTCACCAATCCCCGGGAGTAGTTTCTATGAGCAGTTCTTC
d_call: TRBD1; j_call: TRBJ2-3; clone_size: -; v_call: TRBV24-1; cdr3_aa: CATSDPGQGASDTQYF; cdr3_nt: TGTGCCACCAGTGATCCCGGACAGGGGGCATCAGATACGCAGTATTTT
d_call: -; j_call: TRBJ2-3; clone_size: -; v_call: TRBV29-1; cdr3_aa: CSVEQREDTDTQYF; cdr3_nt: TGCAGCGTTGAACAAAGGGAGGACACAGATACGCAGTATTTT
d_call: -; j_call: TRBJ2-7; clone_size: -; v_call: TRBV7-8; cdr3_aa: CASSSKQGREQYF; cdr3_nt: TGTGCCAGCAGCTCAAAACAGGGTAGGGAGCAGTACTTC
d_call: -; j_call: TRBJ2-1; clone_size: -; v_call: TRBV30; cdr3_aa: CAWSIGVYNEQFF; cdr3_nt: TGTGCCTGGAGTATCGGAGTTTACAATGAGCAGTTCTTC
d_call: -; j_call: TRBJ1-2; clone_size: once; v_call: TRBV7-2; cdr3_aa: CASSLATGHYGYTF; cdr3_nt: TGTGCCAGCAGCTTAGCCACAGGGCACTATGGCTACACCTTC
d_call: -; j_call: TRBJ1-2; clone_size: -; v_call: TRBV3-1/TRBV3-2; cdr3_aa: CASSPPPGRSGTSRGYTF; cdr3_nt: TGTGCCAGCAGCCCGCCCCCGGGACGGAGCGGGACCTCCCGCGGCTACACCTTC
d_call: -; j_call: TRBJ1-1; clone_size: few; v_call: TRBV6-4; cdr3_aa: CASSDLGRTMNTEAFF; cdr3_nt: TGTGCCAGCAGTGACTTGGGCAGAACAATGAACACTGAAGCTTTCTTT
d_call: TRBD1; j_call: TRBJ2-1; clone_size: -; v_call: TRBV28; cdr3_aa: CASSVTGTGNNEQFF; cdr3_nt: TGTGCCAGCAGTGTAACCGGGACAGGGAACAATGAGCAGTTCTTC
d_call: -; j_call: TRBJ2-7; clone_size: -; v_call: TRBV4-3; cdr3_aa: CASSQDFPSSYEQYF; cdr3_nt: TGCGCCAGCAGCCAAGATTTTCCCTCTTCCTACGAGCAGTACTTC
d_call: -; j_call: TRBJ2-7; clone_size: -; v_call: TRBV6-5; cdr3_aa: CASSSSPILNSYEQYF; cdr3_nt: TGTGCCAGCAGTTCTAGCCCAATTTTAAATTCCTACGAGCAGTACTTC
d_call: TRBD2; j_call: TRBJ2-5; clone_size: -; v_call: TRBV7-9; cdr3_aa: CASSEGTSRETQYF; cdr3_nt: TGTGCCAGCAGCGAAGGGACTAGTCGAGAGACCCAGTACTTC
d_call: TRBD1; j_call: TRBJ1-5; clone_size: -; v_call: TRBV7-2; cdr3_aa: CASSLEGQGWQPQHF; cdr3_nt: TGTGCCAGCAGCTTGGAGGGACAGGGTTGGCAGCCCCAGCATTTT
d_call: -; j_call: TRBJ2-5; clone_size: -; v_call: TRBV30; cdr3_aa: CAWSHGGSGETQYF; cdr3_nt: TGTGCCTGGAGTCACGGGGGTTCGGGGGAGACCCAGTACTTC
d_call: -; j_call: TRBJ2-7; clone_size: -; v_call: TRBV5-4; cdr3_aa: CASSSGPGTLYEQYF; cdr3_nt: TGTGCCAGCAGCTCCGGCCCCGGGACTCTCTACGAGCAGTACTTC
d_call: -; j_call: TRBJ2-6; clone_size: -; v_call: TRBV11-3; cdr3_aa: CASSLDGLSGANVLTF; cdr3_nt: TGTGCCAGCAGCTTAGATGGCCTCTCTGGGGCCAACGTCCTGACTTTC
d_call: TRBD2; j_call: TRBJ2-5; clone_size: -; v_call: TRBV7-3; cdr3_aa: CASSPTSGSMETQYF; cdr3_nt: TGTGCCAGCAGCCCCACTAGCGGGAGTATGGAGACCCAGTACTTC
d_call: -; j_call: TRBJ1-2; clone_size: -; v_call: TRBV5-1; cdr3_aa: CASSSSTNSDYGYTF; cdr3_nt: TGCGCCAGCAGCTCATCCACAAATAGCGACTATGGCTACACCTTC
d_call: -; j_call: TRBJ1-4; clone_size: -; v_call: TRBV7-9; cdr3_aa: CASSLREKLFF; cdr3_nt: TGTGCCAGCAGCTTACGGGAAAAACTGTTTTTT
d_call: -; j_call: TRBJ1-1; clone_size: -; v_call: TRBV3-1/TRBV3-2; cdr3_aa: CASSQERTGSMNTEAFF; cdr3_nt: TGTGCCAGCAGCCAAGAGCGGACGGGATCCATGAACACTGAAGCTTTCTTT